The 25 T cell receptor beta chains listed next were all sequenced from one sample in a study of T cells in Graves' hyperthyroidism and ophthalmopathy. The TCR beta CDR3 regions underwent amplification using RNA transcripts as the source. Carried out on the TCR CDR3, a first-round RT-PCR used the HTBI primer set. TCRdb re-derived calls from the multiplex PCR reads in MiXCR, one entry per CDR3 protein. The table shows approximately 500,000 distinct CDR3 sequences, with around 45% occurring only once. Sequencing was done on a sample of peripheral blood or thyroid tissue (not recorded which). The receptors were gathered from a woman aged 18-29 years with Graves' hyperthyroidism.

This clonotype has at least ten counts. The chain has TRBV27 and TRBJ2-7, with 8 bases aligning to TRBD1. The CDR3 loop spans 14 amino acids. Unmatched junction bases numbered 3, after V lost 5 bases and J lost 0 bases. The germline gives CDR1 MNHEY, CDR2 SMNVEV (reference sequence). The CDR3 DNA reads as TGTGCCAGCAGTGACAGGGGAAGCTCCTACGAGCAGTACTTC. Amino acid sequence: CASSDRGSSYEQYF.

The rearrangement uses TRBV2 and TRBJ2-1; 8 bases match TRBD1. Germline values: CDR1 SNHLY, CDR2 FYNNEI. Losses at the gene ends were 7 bases for V and 7 bases for J; bases not matched to a gene: 12. The length of the CDR3 is 15 residues. CDR3 sequence (DNA): TGTGCCAGCATGGGCAGGGGGCGAGGGATAAATGAGCAGTTCTTC. Its protein product is CASMGRGRGINEQFF.

This clonotype was counted between two and nine times. The chain uses TRBV6-6 and TRBJ1-2, with a tentative D call TRBD1 (6 bases). From germline, CDR1 is MNHNY and CDR2 SVGAGI (reference sequence). Trimming removed 0 bases from V and 6 bases from J, with 14 bases in between. The CDR3 sequence is 15 residues long. CDR3 amino acids: CASSYSSGASDGYTF. Here the CDR3 DNA reads TGTGCCAGCAGTTACTCTTCAGGGGCTAGTGATGGCTACACCTTC.

V gene TRBV7-2 combines with J gene TRBJ2-5, with TRBD2 identical over 7 bases. The V segment lost 8 bases and the J segment 5 bases; nucleotides outside the gene matches: 5. The CDR3 loop spans 12 amino acids. Germline CDR1 SGHTA, CDR2 FQGNSA. DNA for the CDR3: TGTGCCAGCGGGAGGGCCGTTGAGACCCAGTACTTC. It codes for CASGRAVETQYF. Full variable domain (rest looked up from reference TRBV7-2 and TRBJ2-5): GAGVSQSPSNKVTEKGKDVELRCDPISGHTALYWYRQSLGQGLEFLIYFQGNSAPDKSGLPSDRFSAERTGGSVSTLTIQRTQQEDSAVYLCASGRAVETQYFGPGTRLLVL.

This clonotype came up a few times. The rearrangement uses TRBV7-4 and TRBJ2-2; TRBD2 agrees at 10 bases. In germline, CDR1 is SGHVT, CDR2 SQSDAQ. Trimming cost V 11 bases and J 8 bases; bases outside gene matches: 11. The CDR3 is 14 residues long. This CDR3 is CAWITSSGRGELFF. The DNA of the CDR3 is TGTGCCTGGATTACCTCTAGCGGGAGAGGGGAGCTGTTTTTT.

As concerns this clonotype: Because it lacks the conserved phenylalanine or tryptophan at the end, this CDR3 is likely a read error. Because the CDR3's place on the DNA is in doubt, the DNA is left out and the CDR3 is given as listed by TCRdb. The chain recombines TRBV20-1 with TRBJ2-7; the table's TRBD1 call for D was not verified on the DNA. The CDR3 is made up of 8 amino acids, end residues included. The V gene's germline CDR1 is DFQATT and CDR2 SNEGSKA (reference sequence). The CDR3 sequence: CSATNPGQ.

To note about this clonotype: A clone one base away is much larger, so this may be a read error. This chain links TRBV2 with TRBJ2-2, with a possible D match to TRBD2 (6 bases). V lost 5 bases to trimming and J lost 6 bases, with 10 bases between them. Per the germline V gene, CDR1 is SNHLY and CDR2 is FYNNEI. This CDR3 has 13 residues. The CDR3 region is CASSRLEAGELFF. The CDR3 DNA sequence: TGTGCCAGCAGTCGACTAGAGGCCGGGGAGCTGTTTTTT. Using reference TRBV2 and TRBJ2-2 for the parts outside the CDR3, the full variable domain is EPEVTQTPSHQVTQMGQEVILRCVPISNHLYFYWYRQILGQKVEFLVSFYNNEISEKSEIFDDQFSVERPDGSNFTLKIRSTKLEDSAMYFCASSRLEAGELFFGEGSRLTVL.

There are many counts of this clonotype. V and J are TRBV7-9 and TRBJ2-7; 13 bases line up with TRBD2. The CDR3 contains 17 residues. The germline gives CDR1 SEHNR, CDR2 FQNEAQ (reference sequence). Trimming took 4 bases from V and 5 from J; bases not matched to a gene: 11. The CDR3 loop is CASSSGLAGARWDEQYF. The CDR3 region has the DNA TGTGCCAGCAGCTCTGGACTAGCGGGAGCCCGATGGGACGAGCAGTACTTC.

The J gene is TRBJ2-5, the V gene TRBV7-2; 8 nucleotides align to TRBD1. CDR1 SGHTA and CDR2 FQGNSA come from the germline V gene. The CDR3 is made up of 14 amino acids. The V segment lost 5 bases and the J segment 5 bases; nucleotides outside the gene matches: 7. In DNA form, the CDR3 reads TGTGCCAGCAGCCCGTGGACAGGGACCGAGACCCAGTACTTC. Its protein product is CASSPWTGTETQYF.

Of note for this clonotype: A much more abundant neighbour one base away suggests this may be a read error. This sequence joins TRBV19 and TRBJ1-2, with 7 bases lining up with TRBD1. This CDR3 is built from 15 residues. Germline CDR1 reads LNHDA; CDR2 reads SQIVND (reference sequence). CDR3 sequence reads: CASSPPQGSPDGCTF. In DNA form, the CDR3 reads TGTGCCAGTAGTCCTCCACAGGGGTCCCCGGATGGCTGCACCTTC.

This clonotype was seen many times. J is TRBJ2-7 and V is TRBV7-9, with D hard to call. V gave up 8 bases and J gave up 5 bases, with 10 bases separating them. The length of the CDR3 is 11 residues. The V gene's germline CDR1 is SEHNR and CDR2 FQNEAQ (reference sequence). The CDR3 region has the DNA TGTGCCAGCGGTCTGGGGAACGAGCAGTACTTC. It is translated as CASGLGNEQYF. Full variable domain (remainder filled in from reference TRBV7-9 and TRBJ2-7): DTGVSQNPRHKITKRGQNVTFRCDPISEHNRLYWYRQTLGQGPEFLTYFQNEAQLEKSRLLSDRFSAERPKGSFSTLEIQRTEQGDSAMYLCASGLGNEQYFGPGTRLTVT.

This clonotype was seen repeatedly, ten times or more. The chain links TRBV13 to TRBJ1-2; 7 bases are a match to TRBD1. This CDR3 is 16 amino acids long. The V gene's germline CDR1 is PRHDT and CDR2 FYEKMQ (reference sequence). V shed 6 bases, J shed 1 base, and the junction held 11 bases outside the gene matches. CDR3 DNA sequence: TGTGCCAGCAGTAGGACAGGAGATTCATATAACTATGGCTACACCTTC. Amino acids: CASSRTGDSYNYGYTF.

This clonotype was detected many times. V usage is TRBV20-1 and J usage is TRBJ1-5; TRBD1 matches 7 bases. This CDR3 contains 18 residues. CDR1 and CDR2 from the germline V gene are DFQATT and SNEGSKA (reference sequence). V dropped 5 bases and J dropped 0; count of bases not matched to a gene: 16. For the CDR3, the DNA is TGCAGTGCTCCACTTTTAGACGGGACAGCCTATAGCAATCAGCCCCAGCATTTT. Its protein is CSAPLLDGTAYSNQPQHF.

CDR3 DNA: TGTGCCAGCAGGGGGGATAGCGGGACCTACGAGCAGTACTTC. This gives the protein CASRGDSGTYEQYF. The gene calls are TRBV2 and TRBJ2-7; the match to TRBD2 covers 8 bases. The germline CDR1 and CDR2 sequences are SNHLY and FYNNEI. With 6 bases clipped from V and 2 bases from J, the junction kept 6 bases outside the gene matches. The CDR3 is 14 amino acids.

In regard to this clonotype: One base away lies a much larger clone, so this may be a sequencing read error. DNA of the CDR3: TGTGTCAGCAGTTTAAGGAGGGGTCGAAACACTGAAGCTTTCTTT. Amino acid sequence: CVSSLRRGRNTEAFF. The V gene is TRBV2, the J gene TRBJ1-1, with D possibly being TRBD1 (5 bases). The germline CDR1 and CDR2 sequences are SNHLY and FYNNEI. The CDR3 has 15 residues.

The V and J genes are TRBV20-1 and TRBJ2-3; TRBD2 aligns across 7 bases. CDR1 and CDR2 (germline): DFQATT, SNEGSKA (reference sequence). V shed 6 bases, J shed 1 base, and the junction held 7 bases outside the gene matches. The CDR3 totals 14 residues. Here the CDR3 DNA reads TGCAGTGCCAGGGTAGCGGGTGGCACAGATACGCAGTATTTT. As protein: CSARVAGGTDTQYF.

The V and J genes are TRBV7-8 and TRBJ1-1; possible D gene TRBD1, 5 bases. Between the trimmed V and J ends, which lost 2 bases and 2 bases, there was a span of 12 bases. From germline, CDR1 is SGHVS and CDR2 FQNEAQ. CDR3 length equals 15 residues. CDR3 nucleotide sequence: TGTGCCAGCAGCTTAAGGGACTCTGGAAACACTGAAGCTTTCTTT. As protein: CASSLRDSGNTEAFF.

This clonotype was detected a few times. This sequence joins TRBV7-9 and TRBJ1-4, with D unresolved. Trimming removed 1 base at V and 5 bases at J, with 8 bases between. Germline V lookup: CDR1 SEHNR, CDR2 FQNEAQ (reference sequence). The CDR3 is 14 amino acids. The DNA of the CDR3 is TGTGCCAGCAGCTTAGATGGGTACAATGAAAAACTGTTTTTT. This translates into CASSLDGYNEKLFF.

Concerning this clonotype itself: A much larger clone sits a single nucleotide away, making a read error possible. The chain joins TRBV29-1 to TRBJ2-7; TRBD2 matches at 11 bases. The length of the CDR3 is 13 residues. Looked up from germline, CDR1 is SQVTM and CDR2 is ANQGSEA. For the CDR3, the DNA is TGCAGTTATCTAGCGGGAGGTTCCAGGGAGCAGTACTTC. Its protein product is CSYLAGGSREQYF.

Details on this clonotype: This may come from a read error, since a much larger clone is one base off. This CDR3 reads CATSDPTSNQSQHF. CDR3 in DNA: TGTGCCACCAGTGATCCGACTAGCAATCAGTCCCAGCATTTT. This rearrangement joins TRBV24-1 to TRBJ1-5; D remains ambiguous. CDR1 is KGHDR and CDR2 is SFDVKD in the germline V gene. This CDR3 contains 14 residues.

V and J are TRBV5-5 and TRBJ2-5; a weak D match, TRBD2 (6 bases). This CDR3 contains 13 residues. Germline V gives CDR1 SGHKS, CDR2 YYEKEE (reference sequence). Trimming took off 10 bases at V and 4 bases at J, with 17 bases between the two ends. The CDR3 loop is CACNPGVLETQYF. As DNA, the CDR3 is TGTGCCTGCAATCCGGGAGTATTAGAGACCCAGTACTTC.

This clonotype was seen more than once but under ten times. The chain recombines TRBV20-1 with TRBJ1-5; D possibly corresponds to TRBD1 (6 bases). The tail of the sequence fits TRBJ2-3 better, so the J call may be wrong. CDR1 is DFQATT, CDR2 SNEGSKA, per germline (reference sequence). The CDR3 has 12 residues. The CDR3 DNA reads TGCAGTGCAGTACCAGGGGTAGATACGCAGTATTTT. Protein sequence: CSAVPGVDTQYF.

As concerns this clonotype: A much larger clonotype is one base distant, so this may be a read error. CDR3 amino acids: CASSLGNSFSGANVLTF. The CDR3 DNA is TGTGCCAGCAGCTTGGGGAATAGCTTCTCTGGGGCCAACGTCCTGACTTTC. The chain combines TRBV11-3 with TRBJ2-6, with D uncertain. This CDR3 is 17 amino acids long. The V gene's germline CDR1 is SGHNT and CDR2 YENEEA. Trimming took 3 bases from V and 0 from J, leaving 12 bases between them. Supplemented by reference TRBV11-3 and TRBJ2-6, the full variable domain reads EAGVVQSPRYKIIEKKQPVAFWCNPISGHNTLYWYLQNLGQGPELLIRYENEEAVDDSQLPKDRFSAERLKGVDSTLKIQPAELGDSAVYLCASSLGNSFSGANVLTFGAGSRLTVL.

This clonotype was detected a few times. This chain uses TRBV27 with TRBJ2-7, with unresolved D. Germline V gives CDR1 MNHEY, CDR2 SMNVEV (reference sequence). V lost 4 bases and J lost 5, with 6 bases in between. The CDR3 is 11 residues long. CDR3 in DNA: TGTGCCAGCAGTTATATGAACGAGCAGTACTTC. It encodes CASSYMNEQYF.

This clonotype was detected only a few times. The chain combines TRBV29-1 with TRBJ2-5, with TRBD1 matching 7 bases. Germline V gives CDR1 SQVTM, CDR2 ANQGSEA. Losses at the gene ends were 8 bases for V and 2 bases for J; bases not matched to a gene: 8. The CDR3 contains 13 residues. CDR3 coding DNA: TGCAGCATCCTGACAGGGATACAAGAGACCCAGTACTTC. It yields the protein CSILTGIQETQYF.